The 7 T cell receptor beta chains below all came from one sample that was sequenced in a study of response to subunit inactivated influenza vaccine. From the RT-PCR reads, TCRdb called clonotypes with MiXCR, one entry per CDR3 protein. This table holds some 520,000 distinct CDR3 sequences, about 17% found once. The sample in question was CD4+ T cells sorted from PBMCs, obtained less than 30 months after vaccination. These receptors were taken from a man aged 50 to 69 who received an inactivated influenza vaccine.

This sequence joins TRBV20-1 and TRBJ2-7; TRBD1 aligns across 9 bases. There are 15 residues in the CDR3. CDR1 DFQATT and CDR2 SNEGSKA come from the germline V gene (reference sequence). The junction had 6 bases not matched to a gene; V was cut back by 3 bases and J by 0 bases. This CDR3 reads CSASPLQGASYEQYF. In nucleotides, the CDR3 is TGCAGTGCTAGTCCCCTACAGGGGGCCTCCTACGAGCAGTACTTC.

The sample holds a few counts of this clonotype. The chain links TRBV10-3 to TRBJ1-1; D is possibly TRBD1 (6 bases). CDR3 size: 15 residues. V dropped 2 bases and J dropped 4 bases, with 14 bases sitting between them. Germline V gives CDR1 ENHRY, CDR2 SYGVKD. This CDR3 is CAISEAQGSGTEAFF. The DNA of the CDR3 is TGTGCCATCAGTGAGGCACAGGGTTCGGGCACTGAAGCTTTCTTT.

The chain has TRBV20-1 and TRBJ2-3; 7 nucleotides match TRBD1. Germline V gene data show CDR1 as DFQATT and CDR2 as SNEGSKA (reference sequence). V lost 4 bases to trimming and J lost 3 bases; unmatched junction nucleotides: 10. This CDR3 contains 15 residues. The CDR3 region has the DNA TGCAGTGCTAAAGGGGGAAACAGGGGAACAGATACGCAGTATTTT. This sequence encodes CSAKGGNRGTDTQYF.

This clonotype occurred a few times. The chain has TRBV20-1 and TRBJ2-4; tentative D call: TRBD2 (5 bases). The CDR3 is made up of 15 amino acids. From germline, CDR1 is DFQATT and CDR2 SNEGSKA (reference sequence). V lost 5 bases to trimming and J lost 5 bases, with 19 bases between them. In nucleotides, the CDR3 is TGCAGTGCTCGTAAAAGAGGGTCGTCCCAAAACATTCAGTACTTC. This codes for CSARKRGSSQNIQYF.

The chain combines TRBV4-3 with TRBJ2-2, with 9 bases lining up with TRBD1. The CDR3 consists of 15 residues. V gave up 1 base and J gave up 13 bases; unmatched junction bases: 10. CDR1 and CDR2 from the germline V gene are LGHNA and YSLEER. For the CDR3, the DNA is TGCGCCAGCAGCCAAGCGGGACAGGGCGGTATGGGGCTGTTTTTT. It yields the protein CASSQAGQGGMGLFF.

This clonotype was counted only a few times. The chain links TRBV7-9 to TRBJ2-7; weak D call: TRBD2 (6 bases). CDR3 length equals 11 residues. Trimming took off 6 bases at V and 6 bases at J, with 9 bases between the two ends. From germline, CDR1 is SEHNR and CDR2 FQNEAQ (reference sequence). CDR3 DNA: TGTGCCAGCAGTAACGGGGGCGAGCAGTACTTC. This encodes CASSNGGEQYF.

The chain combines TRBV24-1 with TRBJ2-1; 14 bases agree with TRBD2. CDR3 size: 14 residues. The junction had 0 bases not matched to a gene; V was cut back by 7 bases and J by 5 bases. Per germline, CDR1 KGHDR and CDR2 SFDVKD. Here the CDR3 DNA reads TGTGCCACCAGGGGACTAGCGGGAGACAATGAGCAGTTCTTC. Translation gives CATRGLAGDNEQFF.